This TCR beta chain was identified in a study of Graves' ophthalmopathy and Graves' hyperthyroidism. This clonotype has a count of ten or more. Its antigen is still unknown. Scientists amplified the TCR beta CDR3 regions from RNA transcripts. First-round RT-PCR relied on HTBI primers, and a second-round multiplex PCR came next. TCRdb used MiXCR to reprocess the multiplex PCR reads, holding one entry per CDR3 protein. In the table there are just over 600,000 distinct CDR3 sequences, 22% of which are singletons. The germline gives CDR1 SQVTM, CDR2 ANQGSEA. V was clipped by 7 bases and J by 4 bases; unmatched bases: 4. The CDR3 runs to 13 residues. Study-wide results and limits: Ophthalmopathy progression was predicted with 70.59% sensitivity and approximately 72% specificity.

This chain uses TRBV29-1 with TRBJ2-7; 13 bases map to TRBD2. Sequenced material: peripheral blood. This TCR derives from a woman aged 18-29 years with stable Graves' hyperthyroidism. Some clones in this sample may be carry-over from other donors' samples. CDR3 nucleotide sequence: TGCAGCGGCCGGACTAGCGGGAGTTACGAGCAGTACTTC. Translation: CSGRTSGSYEQYF.